Listed here is a single T cell receptor (beta chain). Its specificity is unknown. PCR involved 60 Vbeta and 13 Jbeta primers. The assay was immunoSEQ multiplex PCR, and TCRdb's table has in-frame clones only and misses some. The sample holds approximately 170,000 clones; 85% are singletons and the top ten take 1%. This record belongs to a study of cytomegalovirus exposure and HLA in healthy donors. Background on the study: Of all 398 donors who were genotyped, around 79% belonged to the Caucasian-associated ancestry cluster. Study-wide findings and caveats: Reports indicate that TCR beta sequences accurately predicted the HLA-A and HLA-B alleles of most subjects. CMV serostatus was the sole immune exposure information available.

The CDR3 is made up of 16 amino acids. Germline-derived CDR1 and CDR2 are MGHRA and YSYEKL. Trimming at V came to 5 bases and at J to 15 bases, leaving 18 bases not matched to a gene. This rearrangement joins TRBV4-1 to TRBJ2-1, with 11 bases fitting TRBD2. The sample comprised PBMCs. This TCR came from a boy younger than 10 in good health and CMV-seronegative. CDR3 amino acids: CASSSPTLAGGNLRFF. In nucleotides, the CDR3 is TGCGCCAGCAGCTCTCCGACCCTAGCGGGGGGCAATTTGAGGTTCTTC.